The 7 T cell receptor beta chains reported below all come from one sample, sequenced in a study of ipilimumab plus nivolumab after autologous stem cell transplantation. Assay: immunoSEQ multiplex PCR; the TCRdb copy retains only in-frame clones and omits some. In the table there are fewer than 30,000 clones, 70% to 90% of which are singletons. This sample comprised PBMCs, obtained in a trial of ipilimumab plus nivolumab as post-transplant consolidation. Receptors originate from a male donor with diffuse large B-cell lymphoma.

This chain uses TRBV19 with TRBJ1-5; no definite D call. The ends were cut back, 6 bases at V and 3 bases at J, with 18 bases in the middle. This CDR3 region has 16 residues. Per the germline V gene, CDR1 is LNHDA and CDR2 is SQIVND (reference sequence). The DNA for the CDR3 is TGTGCCAGTAGCTTCTGGCCCACCCTTAACAATCAGCCCCAGCATTTT. It specifies CASSFWPTLNNQPQHF.

This clone appeared a few times. J is TRBJ1-1 and V is TRBV5-1; D remains ambiguous. This CDR3 is built from 15 residues. The V gene lost 0 bases and the J gene lost 0 bases, with 9 bases spanning the gap. Germline CDR1 is SGHRS and CDR2 is YFSETQ. In DNA form, the CDR3 reads TGCGCCAGCAGCTTGGGGCATGGGGTGAACACTGAAGCTTTCTTT. It encodes CASSLGHGVNTEAFF.

This sequence joins TRBV5-1 and TRBJ2-5; 9 nucleotides align to TRBD2. J lost 2 bases, V lost 0 bases, and 8 bases had no gene match. This CDR3 has 17 residues. Germline CDR1 is SGHRS and CDR2 is YFSETQ. The CDR3 loop is CASSLDPSGVVQETQYF. DNA for the CDR3: TGCGCCAGCAGCTTGGATCCTAGCGGGGTTGTTCAAGAGACCCAGTACTTC.

The chain links TRBV7-2 to TRBJ2-7; D remains ambiguous. Germline CDR1 and CDR2: SGHTA and FQGNSA. The CDR3 runs 13 residues. The ends were cut back, 1 base at V and 7 bases at J, with 11 bases in the middle. The CDR3 region has the DNA TGTGCCAGCAGCTTAGGGGAAGCTCGTGAGCAGTACTTC. Translation gives CASSLGEAREQYF.

J is TRBJ1-4 and V is TRBV2; perhaps TRBD1 as D (5 bases). The CDR3 is made up of 14 amino acids. Trimming stripped 6 bases from V and 8 bases from J, with 16 bases between. The germline CDR1 and CDR2 sequences are SNHLY and FYNNEI. The chain's CDR3 is CASRGTFEGEKLFF. Here the CDR3 DNA reads TGTGCCAGCAGAGGGACTTTCGAGGGGGAAAAACTGTTTTTT.

This clone came up once. The rearrangement joins TRBV7-9 to TRBJ2-5; D call uncertain. The tail of the sequence fits TRBJ2-7 better, so the J call may be wrong. This CDR3 region has 16 residues. The germline V gene encodes CDR1 SEHNR and CDR2 FQNEAQ (reference sequence). The CDR3 protein is CASSLEYGTSPYEQYF. The CDR3 DNA follows: TGTGCCAGCAGCTTAGAGTACGGTACCAGCCCCTACGAGCAGTACTTC.

The genes are TRBV5-1 and TRBJ1-4; D remains unclear. Germline CDR1 is SGHRS and CDR2 is YFSETQ. CDR3 length equals 14 residues. Trimming stripped 4 bases from V and 7 bases from J, with 14 bases between. The CDR3 region has the DNA TGCGCCAGCAGCATAATGGGCCGGGGTGAAAAACTGTTTTTT. Protein sequence: CASSIMGRGEKLFF. Drawing the rest from reference TRBV5-1 and TRBJ1-4, the complete variable domain is KAGVTQTPRYLIKTRGQQVTLSCSPISGHRSVSWYQQTPGQGLQFLFEYFSETQRNKGNFPGRFSGRQFSNSRSEMNVSTLELGDSALYLCASSIMGRGEKLFFGSGTQLSVL.